This T cell receptor (beta chain) stems from a study of molecular identifiers for immune sequencing clone quantification. Findings and caveats of the study: Clones above 20 RNA copies held over 97% of effector molecules, under 1% in naive cells.

About this clonotype itself: Its cognate antigen is unknown. Since a much larger clone is just one base distant, this may be a read error.

CDR3 length equals 13 residues. Trimming pared 10 bases from V and 5 bases from J, leaving 17 bases between. Germline V gives CDR1 LNHDA, CDR2 SQIVND (reference sequence). One entry per CDR3 protein results from TCRdb running MiXCR on the PCR reads. Of approximately 35,000 distinct CDR3 sequences listed, roughly 19% are singletons. Material for sequencing was naive CD8+ T cells from blood, with Jurkat cell RNA spiked in. Subset specified: FACS-sorted CD8+CD4-CCR7+CD45RA+ naive T cells. This chain connects TRBV19 to TRBJ1-1, with D perhaps TRBD1 (5 bases). This receptor was obtained from a human donor in good health. Some libraries in this study had Jurkat cell RNA spiked in. CDR3 sequence reads: CATTWGRWTEAFF. In nucleotides, the CDR3 is TGTGCCACCACCTGGGGGAGATGGACTGAAGCTTTCTTT.